The clone carrying this TCR beta chain was detected a few times. The target antigen is unknown. Losses at the gene ends were 5 bases for V and 4 bases for J; bases not matched to a gene: 11. CDR1 and CDR2 from the germline V gene are SGHKS and YYEKEE (reference sequence). The CDR3 extends over 17 amino acids. A universal primer site and UMIs were added as TCR cDNA was made by 5'RACE template switching. A single record per CDR3 protein comes from TCRdb applying MiXCR to the 5' RACE reads. The sample includes 200,000 to 300,000 distinct CDR3 sequences, 10% to 15% of them seen just once. This sample was included in a study of T cells after yellow fever vaccination. Study-wide background: Preparation used SMART-Seq v4 Ultra Low Input for the low-cell-number fractions. General study points: The secondary T-cell response peaked on day 5, not day 15, but was weaker.

The V gene is TRBV5-5, the J gene TRBJ2-7, with 14 bases that match TRBD2. The receptor was derived from a man younger than 40 who received the YFV17D yellow fever vaccine. This specimen was CD4+ T cells sorted from PBMCs, taken 45 days after the yellow fever booster vaccination. The CDR3 DNA sequence: TGTGCCAGCAGACTGCACCTCGGGACTAGCGGGAGTTACGAGCAGTACTTC. Residues: CASRLHLGTSGSYEQYF.